This entry lists 3 T cell receptor beta chains sequenced from one sample in a study of cytomegalovirus exposure and HLA in healthy donors. The study ran its PCR with 60 Vbeta and 13 Jbeta primers. Using immunoSEQ multiplex PCR, the repertoire was profiled, and TCRdb retains in-frame clones only, with some absent. The table shows 200,000 to 250,000 clones, with over 65% occurring only once. Material: PBMCs. The receptors stem from a man between 18 and 29 years old in good health and CMV-seronegative.

This clone has just a few counts. The chain is built from TRBV5-6 and TRBJ2-3; D ambiguous. Germline V gene data show CDR1 as SGHDT and CDR2 as YYEEEE. The CDR3 contains 13 residues. V was shortened by 4 bases and J by 0 bases, with 6 bases between the two germline ends. The CDR3, as DNA: TGTGCCAGCAGCCTCCCCAGCACAGATACGCAGTATTTT. Translation: CASSLPSTDTQYF.

The V gene is TRBV13, the J gene TRBJ2-3; 8 nucleotides line up with TRBD1. The V gene's germline CDR1 is PRHDT and CDR2 FYEKMQ (reference sequence). V was clipped by 5 bases and J by 1 base; unmatched bases: 14. CDR3 length equals 18 residues. CDR3 nucleotides: TGTGCCAGCAGCGGGTCAGACAGGGGTTTGGATGGCACAGATACGCAGTATTTT. Residues: CASSGSDRGLDGTDTQYF.

This clone was found once. The CDR3, as DNA: TGTGCCAGCAGCCGAAGTACAGGCTCCGGTCAGCCCCAGCATTTT. This codes for CASSRSTGSGQPQHF. The chain couples TRBV6-5 to TRBJ1-5; possibly TRBD1 for D (5 bases). Germline-derived CDR1 and CDR2 are MNHEY and SVGAGI. The CDR3 spans 15 residues. Trimming shortened V by 6 bases and J by 6 bases, and 18 bases separated the two germline ends.